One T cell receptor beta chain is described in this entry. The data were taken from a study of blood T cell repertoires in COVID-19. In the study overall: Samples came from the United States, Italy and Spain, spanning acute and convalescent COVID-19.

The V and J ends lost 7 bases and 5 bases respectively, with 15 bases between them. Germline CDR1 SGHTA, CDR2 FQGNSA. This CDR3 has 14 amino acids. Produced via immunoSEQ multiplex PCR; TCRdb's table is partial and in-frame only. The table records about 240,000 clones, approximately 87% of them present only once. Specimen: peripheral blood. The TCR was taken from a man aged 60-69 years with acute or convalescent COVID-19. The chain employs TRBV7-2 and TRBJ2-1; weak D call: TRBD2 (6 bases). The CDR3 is CASTRQTSNNEQFF. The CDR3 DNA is TGTGCCAGCACCCGACAGACTAGTAACAATGAGCAGTTCTTC.